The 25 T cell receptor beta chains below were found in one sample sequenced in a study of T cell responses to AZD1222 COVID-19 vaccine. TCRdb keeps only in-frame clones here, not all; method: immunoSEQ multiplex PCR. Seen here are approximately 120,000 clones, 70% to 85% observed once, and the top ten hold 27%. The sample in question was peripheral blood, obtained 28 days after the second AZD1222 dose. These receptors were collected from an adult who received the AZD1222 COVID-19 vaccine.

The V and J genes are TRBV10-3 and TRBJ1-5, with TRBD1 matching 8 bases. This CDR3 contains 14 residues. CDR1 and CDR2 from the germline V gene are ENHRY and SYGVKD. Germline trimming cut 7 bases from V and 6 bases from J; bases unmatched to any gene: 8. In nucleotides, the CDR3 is TGTGCCATCAACGGACAGGGTGCGGGTCAGCCCCAGCATTTT. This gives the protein CAINGQGAGQPQHF.

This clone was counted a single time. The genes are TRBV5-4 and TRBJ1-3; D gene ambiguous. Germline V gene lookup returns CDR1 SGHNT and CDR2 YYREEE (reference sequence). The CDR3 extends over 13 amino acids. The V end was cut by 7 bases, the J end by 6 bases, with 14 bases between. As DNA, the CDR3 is TGTGCCAGCCGTGGGGTCAGAGAAAACACCATATATTTT. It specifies CASRGVRENTIYF.

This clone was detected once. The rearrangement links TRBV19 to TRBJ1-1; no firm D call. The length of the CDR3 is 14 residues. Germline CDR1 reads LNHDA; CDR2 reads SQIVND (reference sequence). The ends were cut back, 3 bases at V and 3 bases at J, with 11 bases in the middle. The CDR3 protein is CASSIVFGDTEAFF. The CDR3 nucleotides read TGTGCCAGTAGTATTGTATTCGGGGACACTGAAGCTTTCTTT.

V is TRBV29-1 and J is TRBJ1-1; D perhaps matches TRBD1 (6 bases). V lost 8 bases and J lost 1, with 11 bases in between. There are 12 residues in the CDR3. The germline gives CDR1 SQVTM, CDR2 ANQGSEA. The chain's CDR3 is CSSTGKNTEAFF. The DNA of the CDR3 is TGCAGCAGTACAGGGAAGAACACTGAAGCTTTCTTT.

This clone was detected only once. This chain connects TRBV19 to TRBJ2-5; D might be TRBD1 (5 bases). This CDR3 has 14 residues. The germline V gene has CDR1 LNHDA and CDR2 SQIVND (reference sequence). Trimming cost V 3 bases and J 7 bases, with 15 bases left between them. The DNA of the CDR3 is TGTGCCAGTAGTATGGGTGGGGCTCTGGGGACCCAGTACTTC. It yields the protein CASSMGGALGTQYF.

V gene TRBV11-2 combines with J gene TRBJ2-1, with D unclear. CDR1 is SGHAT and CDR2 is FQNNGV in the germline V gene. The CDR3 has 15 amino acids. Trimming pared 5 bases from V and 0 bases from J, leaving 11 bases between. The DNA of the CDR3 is TGTGCCAGCAGCCTTCACCAGAGCTCCTACAATGAGCAGTTCTTC. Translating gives CASSLHQSSYNEQFF.

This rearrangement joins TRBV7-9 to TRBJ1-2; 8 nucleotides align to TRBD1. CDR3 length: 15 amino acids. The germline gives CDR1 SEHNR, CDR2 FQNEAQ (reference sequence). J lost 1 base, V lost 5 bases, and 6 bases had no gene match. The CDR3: CASSQTGANNYGYTF. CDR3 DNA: TGTGCCAGCAGCCAGACAGGGGCCAATAACTATGGCTACACCTTC.

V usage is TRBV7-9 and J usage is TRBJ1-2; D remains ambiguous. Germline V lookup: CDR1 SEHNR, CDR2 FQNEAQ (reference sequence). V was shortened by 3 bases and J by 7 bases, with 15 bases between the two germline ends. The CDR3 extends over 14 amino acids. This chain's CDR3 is CASSFPRALFGYTF. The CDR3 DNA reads TGTGCCAGCAGCTTTCCGAGGGCTCTGTTTGGCTACACCTTC.

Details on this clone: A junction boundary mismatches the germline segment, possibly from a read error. The CDR3 DNA sequence: TGTGCTAGCAGACCCCTCCAGGAAAACACCATATATTTT. Its protein is CASRPLQENTIYF. V and J are TRBV7-7 and TRBJ1-3; D remains ambiguous. CDR1 and CDR2 (germline): SSHAT, FNYEAQ (reference sequence). The CDR3 totals 13 residues.

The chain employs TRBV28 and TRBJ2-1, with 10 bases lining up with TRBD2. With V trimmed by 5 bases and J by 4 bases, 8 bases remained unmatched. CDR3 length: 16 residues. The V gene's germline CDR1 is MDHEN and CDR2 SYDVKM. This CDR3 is CASSGVSGGPYNEQFF. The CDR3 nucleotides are TGTGCCAGCAGTGGGGTTAGCGGGGGGCCTTACAATGAGCAGTTCTTC.

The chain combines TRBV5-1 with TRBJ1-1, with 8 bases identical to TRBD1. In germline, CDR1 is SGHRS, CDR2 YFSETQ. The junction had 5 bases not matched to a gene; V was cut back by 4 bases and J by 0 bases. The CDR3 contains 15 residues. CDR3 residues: CASSNPTGVNTEAFF. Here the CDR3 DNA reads TGCGCCAGCAGCAACCCGACAGGGGTGAACACTGAAGCTTTCTTT.

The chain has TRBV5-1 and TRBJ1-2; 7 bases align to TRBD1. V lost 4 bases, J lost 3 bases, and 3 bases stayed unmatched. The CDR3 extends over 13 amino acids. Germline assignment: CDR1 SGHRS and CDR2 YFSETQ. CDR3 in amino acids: CASSPTGDYGYTF. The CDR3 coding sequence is TGCGCCAGCAGCCCAACAGGGGACTATGGCTACACCTTC.

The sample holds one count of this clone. For the CDR3, the DNA is TGCGCCAGCAGCTTATATCGACAGGGAGGTGAAAAACTGTTTTTT. Its translation: CASSLYRQGGEKLFF. J is TRBJ1-4 and V is TRBV5-1, with 7 bases fitting TRBD1. CDR3 length: 15 residues. Germline CDR1 SGHRS, CDR2 YFSETQ. Germline trimming cut 2 bases from V and 7 bases from J; bases unmatched to any gene: 8.

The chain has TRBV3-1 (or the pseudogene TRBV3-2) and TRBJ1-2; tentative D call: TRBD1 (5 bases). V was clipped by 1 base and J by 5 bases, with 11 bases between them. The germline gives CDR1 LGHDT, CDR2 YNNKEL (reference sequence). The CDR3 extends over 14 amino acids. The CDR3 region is CASSQAPGPYGYTF. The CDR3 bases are TGTGCCAGCAGCCAAGCCCCGGGGCCATATGGCTACACCTTC.

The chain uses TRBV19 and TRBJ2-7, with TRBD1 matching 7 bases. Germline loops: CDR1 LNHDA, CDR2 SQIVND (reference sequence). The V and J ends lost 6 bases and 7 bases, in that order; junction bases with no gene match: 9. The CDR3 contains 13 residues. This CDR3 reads CASRRAGGWEQYF. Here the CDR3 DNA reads TGTGCCAGTAGAAGGGCAGGGGGTTGGGAGCAGTACTTC.

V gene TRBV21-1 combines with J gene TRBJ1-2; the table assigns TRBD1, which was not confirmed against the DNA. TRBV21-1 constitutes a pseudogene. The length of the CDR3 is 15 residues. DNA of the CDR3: TGTGCCAGCAGCACGAGACAGGGTGAAGACTATGGCTACACCTTC. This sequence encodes CASSTRQGEDYGYTF.

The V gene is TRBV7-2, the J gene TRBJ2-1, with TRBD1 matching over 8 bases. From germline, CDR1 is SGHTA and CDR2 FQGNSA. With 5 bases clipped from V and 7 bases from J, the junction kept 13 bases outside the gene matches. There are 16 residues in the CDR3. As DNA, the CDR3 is TGTGCCAGCAGCGCTAGAGGGGGGACAGGCCTGAATGAGCAGTTCTTC. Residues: CASSARGGTGLNEQFF.

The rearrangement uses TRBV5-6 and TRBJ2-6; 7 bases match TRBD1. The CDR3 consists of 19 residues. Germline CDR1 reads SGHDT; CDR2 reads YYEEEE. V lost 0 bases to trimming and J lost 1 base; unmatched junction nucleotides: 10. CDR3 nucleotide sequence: TGTGCCAGCAGCTTGGACCCCGGGACAGCAAAATCTGGGGCCAACGTCCTGACTTTC. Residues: CASSLDPGTAKSGANVLTF.

DNA for the CDR3: TGTGCCAGCAGCTTAGCAAGGGGCGGGGCAGATACGCAGTATTTT. This translates into CASSLARGGADTQYF. The rearrangement joins TRBV7-9 to TRBJ2-3; D may be TRBD2 (6 bases). V was pared by 0 bases and J by 4 bases, with 11 bases between. Germline CDR1 and CDR2: SEHNR and FQNEAQ (reference sequence). This CDR3 contains 15 residues.

CDR3 nucleotide sequence: TGTGCCAGCAGCCAGGGGGTTAGTTATGGCTACACCTTC. This sequence encodes CASSQGVSYGYTF. This sequence joins TRBV7-2 and TRBJ1-2; 7 positions match TRBD1. This CDR3 has 13 residues. Germline assignment: CDR1 SGHTA and CDR2 FQGNSA. V lost 5 bases, J lost 5 bases, and 5 bases stayed unmatched.

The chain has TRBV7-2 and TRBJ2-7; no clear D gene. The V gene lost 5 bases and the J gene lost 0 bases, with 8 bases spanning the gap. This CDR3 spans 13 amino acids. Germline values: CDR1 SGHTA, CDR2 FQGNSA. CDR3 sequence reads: CASSPSVSYEQYF. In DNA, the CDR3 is TGTGCCAGCAGCCCCTCCGTCTCCTACGAGCAGTACTTC.

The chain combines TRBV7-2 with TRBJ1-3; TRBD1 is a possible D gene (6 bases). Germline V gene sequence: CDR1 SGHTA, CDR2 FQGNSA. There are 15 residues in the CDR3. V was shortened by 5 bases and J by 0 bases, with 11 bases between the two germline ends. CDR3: CASSQTGLSGNTIYF. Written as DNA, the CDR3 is TGTGCCAGCAGCCAGACAGGCCTCTCTGGAAACACCATATATTTT.

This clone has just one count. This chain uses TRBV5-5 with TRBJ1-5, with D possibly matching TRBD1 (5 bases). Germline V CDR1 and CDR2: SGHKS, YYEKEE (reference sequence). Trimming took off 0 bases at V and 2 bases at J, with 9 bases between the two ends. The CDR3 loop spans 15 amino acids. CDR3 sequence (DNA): TGTGCCAGCAGCTTGGCGGGAGGGGGCAATCAGCCCCAGCATTTT. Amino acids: CASSLAGGGNQPQHF.

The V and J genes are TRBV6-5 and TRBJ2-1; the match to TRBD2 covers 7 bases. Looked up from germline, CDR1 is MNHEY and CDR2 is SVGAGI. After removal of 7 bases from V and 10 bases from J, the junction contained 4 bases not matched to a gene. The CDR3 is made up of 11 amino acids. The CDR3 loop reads CASTLGREQFF. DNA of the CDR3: TGTGCCAGCACCCTCGGGAGGGAGCAGTTCTTC.

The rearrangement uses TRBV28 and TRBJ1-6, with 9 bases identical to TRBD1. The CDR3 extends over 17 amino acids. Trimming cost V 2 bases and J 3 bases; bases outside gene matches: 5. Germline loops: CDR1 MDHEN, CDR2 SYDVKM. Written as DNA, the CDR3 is TGTGCCAGCAGTTTACTGACAGGGGGAGACTATAATTCACCCCTCCACTTT. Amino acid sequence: CASSLLTGGDYNSPLHF.